This paragraph reports one T cell receptor beta chain. Its antigen is still unknown. Data came from immunoSEQ multiplex PCR; TCRdb stores just in-frame clones and leaves some out. The sample has about 200,000 clones; 85% to 95% are singletons. The data stem from a study of T cell responses to AZD1222 COVID-19 vaccine. Whole-study results and caveats: Recipients of AZD1222 seropositive at baseline numbered only five or six. After the peak T cell response, and only then, were repertoires sampled.

The CDR3 loop spans 17 amino acids. The V segment lost 4 bases and the J segment 2 bases; nucleotides outside the gene matches: 11. Per germline, CDR1 ENHRY and CDR2 SYGVKD. The chain links TRBV10-3 to TRBJ2-7; TRBD1 agrees at 10 bases. Sample: peripheral blood, taken 28 days after the second AZD1222 dose. The sequence was collected from an adult who received the AZD1222 COVID-19 vaccine. DNA for the CDR3: TGTGCCATCAGTGTGGAGTTTGGGGACAGGGGCCCCTACGAGCAGTACTTC. Translated: CAISVEFGDRGPYEQYF.